The entry that follows covers one TCR beta chain sequence. This clonotype was detected a few times. Its specific antigen is unknown. No base-level quality is on record; no much larger clone is a single base apart. The germline ends are 8 bases apart after V is trimmed by 1 base and J by 3 bases. Taken from the germline V gene, the CDR1 and CDR2 loops are SGHRS and YFSETQ. The CDR3 runs 14 amino acids, cysteine and phenylalanine included. Here the CDR3 DNA is all that survives: 42 bases in frame from base 1. The data belong to a study of response to subunit inactivated influenza vaccine (dated by TCRdb to between 2017 and 2018). Regarding the research as a whole: The study used deep quantitative T cell receptor repertoire profiling to track responses to a trivalent subunit inactivated influenza vaccine.

Receptor amplification or capture employed RT-PCR. Sequencing took place on an Illumina HiSeq 2500. In TCRdb, the public reads were trimmed at Q25 with fastp and aligned with MiXCR, with productive beta chains retained. Identical CDR3 protein sequences are pooled into one entry, listed with their most common genes and DNA. This sample comprises about 700,000 distinct CDR3 sequences, approximately 15% of them detected only once. The ten largest clones take up roughly 6.4% of the sample. Overall study outcomes, separate from this receptor: It was suggested by the authors that each seasonal influenza vaccination may recruit only a limited number of new T cells.

The sequence joins TRBV5-1 to TRBJ1-5; no D segment can be confidently identified. The TCR sequence derives from a man aged 45-65 years who received an inactivated influenza vaccine. Donor details come from another sample of the same person, matched by shared clones. The source material was PBMCs from blood, sampled less than 15 days before vaccination. The CDR3 protein is CASSLSPDNQPQHF. Here is the DNA: TGCGCCAGCAGCTTGTCCCCAGACAATCAGCCCCAGCATTTT.